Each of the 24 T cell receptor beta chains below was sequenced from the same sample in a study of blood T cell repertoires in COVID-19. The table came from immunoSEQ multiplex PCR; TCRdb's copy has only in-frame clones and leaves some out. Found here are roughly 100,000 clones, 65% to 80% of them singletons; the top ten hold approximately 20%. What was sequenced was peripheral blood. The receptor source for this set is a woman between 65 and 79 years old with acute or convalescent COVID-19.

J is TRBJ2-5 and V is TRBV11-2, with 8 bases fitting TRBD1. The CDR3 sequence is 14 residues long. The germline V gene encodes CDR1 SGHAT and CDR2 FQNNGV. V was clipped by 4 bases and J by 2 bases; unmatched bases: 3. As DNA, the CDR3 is TGTGCCAGCAGCTACGGACAGGGACAAGAGACCCAGTACTTC. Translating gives CASSYGQGQETQYF.

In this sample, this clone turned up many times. CDR3 sequence: CASSFWTESTEAFF. In DNA form, the CDR3 reads TGTGCCAGCAGCTTTTGGACAGAAAGTACTGAAGCTTTCTTT. This chain joins TRBV28 and TRBJ1-1; maybe TRBD1 (6 bases). This CDR3 spans 14 amino acids. Germline V gives CDR1 MDHEN, CDR2 SYDVKM. V was clipped by 6 bases and J by 5 bases, with 16 bases between them.

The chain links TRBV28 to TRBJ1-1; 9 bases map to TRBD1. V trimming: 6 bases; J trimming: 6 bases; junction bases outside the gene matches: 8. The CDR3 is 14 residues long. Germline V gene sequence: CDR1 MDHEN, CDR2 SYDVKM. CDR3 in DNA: TGTGCCAGCAGCGGCGACAGGGGGTTCGCTGAAGCTTTCTTT. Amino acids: CASSGDRGFAEAFF.

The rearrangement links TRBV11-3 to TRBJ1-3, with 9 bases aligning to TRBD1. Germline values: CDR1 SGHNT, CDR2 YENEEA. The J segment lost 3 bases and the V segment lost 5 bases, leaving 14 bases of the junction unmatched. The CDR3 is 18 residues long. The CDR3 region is CASSPGQGISLGGNTIYF. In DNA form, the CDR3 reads TGTGCCAGCAGCCCGGGACAGGGTATTTCGCTCGGTGGAAACACCATATATTTT.

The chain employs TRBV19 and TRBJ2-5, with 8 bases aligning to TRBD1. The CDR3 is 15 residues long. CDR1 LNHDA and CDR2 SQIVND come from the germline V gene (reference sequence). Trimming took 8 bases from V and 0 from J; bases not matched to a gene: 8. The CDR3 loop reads CASQDRGTYQETQYF. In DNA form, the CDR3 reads TGTGCCAGTCAAGACAGGGGCACGTACCAAGAGACCCAGTACTTC.

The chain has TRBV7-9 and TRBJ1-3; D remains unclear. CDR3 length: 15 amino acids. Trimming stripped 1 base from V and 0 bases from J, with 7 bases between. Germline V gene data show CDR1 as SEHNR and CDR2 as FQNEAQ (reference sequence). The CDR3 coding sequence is TGTGCCAGCAGCTTAGTTGGCAACTCTGGAAACACCATATATTTT. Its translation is CASSLVGNSGNTIYF.

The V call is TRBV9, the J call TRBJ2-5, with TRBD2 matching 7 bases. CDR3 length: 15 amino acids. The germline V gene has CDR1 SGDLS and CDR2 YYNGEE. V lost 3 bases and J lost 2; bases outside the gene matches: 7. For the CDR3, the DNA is TGTGCCAGCAGCGCCGTAGCGGGCTCGCAAGAGACCCAGTACTTC. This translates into CASSAVAGSQETQYF. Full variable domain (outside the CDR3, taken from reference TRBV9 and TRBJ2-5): DSGVTQTPKHLITATGQRVTLRCSPRSGDLSVYWYQQSLDQGLQFLIQYYNGEERAKGNILERFSAQQFPDLHSELNLSSLELGDSALYFCASSAVAGSQETQYFGPGTRLLVL.

CDR3 sequence reads: CASSVGGSGQPQHF. In DNA form, the CDR3 reads TGTGCCAGCAGCGTAGGAGGAAGCGGGCAGCCCCAGCATTTT. V and J are TRBV9 and TRBJ1-5; no firm D call. Germline loops: CDR1 SGDLS, CDR2 YYNGEE. The CDR3 has 14 amino acids. Trimming removed 0 bases from V and 7 bases from J, with 11 bases in between.

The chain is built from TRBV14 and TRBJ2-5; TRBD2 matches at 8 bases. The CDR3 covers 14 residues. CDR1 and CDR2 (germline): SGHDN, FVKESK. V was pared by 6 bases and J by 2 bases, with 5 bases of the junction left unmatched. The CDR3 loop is CASSLLAGQETQYF. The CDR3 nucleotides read TGTGCCAGCAGTCTGTTAGCGGGGCAAGAGACCCAGTACTTC.

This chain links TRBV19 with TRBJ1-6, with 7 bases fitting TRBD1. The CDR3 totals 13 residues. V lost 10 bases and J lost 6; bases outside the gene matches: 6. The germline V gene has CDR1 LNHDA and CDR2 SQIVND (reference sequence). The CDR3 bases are TGTGCCATAGGACAGGAGGGTAATTCACCCCTCCACTTT. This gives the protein CAIGQEGNSPLHF.

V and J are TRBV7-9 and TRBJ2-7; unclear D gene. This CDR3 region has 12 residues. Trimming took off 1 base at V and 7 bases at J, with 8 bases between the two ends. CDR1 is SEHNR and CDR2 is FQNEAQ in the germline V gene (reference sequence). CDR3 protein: CASSLVSDEQYF. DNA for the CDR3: TGTGCCAGCAGCTTAGTATCAGATGAGCAGTACTTC.

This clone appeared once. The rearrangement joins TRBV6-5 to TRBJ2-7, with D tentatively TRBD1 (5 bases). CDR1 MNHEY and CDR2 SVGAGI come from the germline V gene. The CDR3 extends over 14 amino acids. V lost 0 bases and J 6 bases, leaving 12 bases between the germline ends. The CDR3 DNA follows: TGTGCCAGCAGTTACTCGAATGTGGGGCCCGAGCAGTACTTC. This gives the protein CASSYSNVGPEQYF.

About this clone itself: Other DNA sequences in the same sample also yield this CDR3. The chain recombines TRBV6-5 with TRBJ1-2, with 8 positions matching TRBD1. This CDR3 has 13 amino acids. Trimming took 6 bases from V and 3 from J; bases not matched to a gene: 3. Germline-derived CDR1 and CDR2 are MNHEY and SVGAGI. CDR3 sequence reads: CASRGQGYYGYTF. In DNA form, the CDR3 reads TGTGCCAGCAGAGGACAGGGCTACTATGGCTACACCTTC.

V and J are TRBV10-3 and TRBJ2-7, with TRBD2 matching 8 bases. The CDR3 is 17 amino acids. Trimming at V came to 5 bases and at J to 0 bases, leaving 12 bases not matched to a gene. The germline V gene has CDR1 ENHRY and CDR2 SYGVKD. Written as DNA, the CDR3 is TGTGCCATCAGTCCCACTACTAGCGGCGAAAGCTCCTACGAGCAGTACTTC. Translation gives CAISPTTSGESSYEQYF.

CDR3: CASSVSTGTGSEKLFF. As DNA, the CDR3 is TGTGCCAGCAGCGTCTCCACCGGGACAGGGTCGGAAAAACTGTTTTTT. The rearrangement joins TRBV9 to TRBJ1-4; 9 nucleotides align to TRBD1. The CDR3 totals 16 residues. After removal of 2 bases from V and 8 bases from J, the junction contained 10 bases not matched to a gene. Germline CDR1 reads SGDLS; CDR2 reads YYNGEE.

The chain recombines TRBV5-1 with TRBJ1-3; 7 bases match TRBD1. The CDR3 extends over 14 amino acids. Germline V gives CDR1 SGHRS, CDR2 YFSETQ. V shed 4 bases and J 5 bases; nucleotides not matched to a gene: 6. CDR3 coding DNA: TGCGCCAGCAGCCCGGGACAGTTAAGAAACACCATATATTTT. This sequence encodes CASSPGQLRNTIYF.

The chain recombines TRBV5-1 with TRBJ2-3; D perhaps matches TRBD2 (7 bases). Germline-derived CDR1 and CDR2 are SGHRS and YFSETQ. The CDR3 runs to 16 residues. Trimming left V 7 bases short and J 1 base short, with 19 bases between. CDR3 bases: TGCGCCAGCGGACCCTCGGGGGGCGTTGGCACAGATACGCAGTATTTT. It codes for CASGPSGGVGTDTQYF. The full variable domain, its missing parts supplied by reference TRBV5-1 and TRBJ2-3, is KAGVTQTPRYLIKTRGQQVTLSCSPISGHRSVSWYQQTPGQGLQFLFEYFSETQRNKGNFPGRFSGRQFSNSRSEMNVSTLELGDSALYLCASGPSGGVGTDTQYFGPGTRLTVL.

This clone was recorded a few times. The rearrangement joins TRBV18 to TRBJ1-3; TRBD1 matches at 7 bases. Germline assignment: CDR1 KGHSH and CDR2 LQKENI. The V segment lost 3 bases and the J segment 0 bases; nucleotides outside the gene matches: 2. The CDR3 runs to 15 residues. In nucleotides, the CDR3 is TGTGCCAGCTCACCGGACAGGACCTCTGGAAACACCATATATTTT. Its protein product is CASSPDRTSGNTIYF.

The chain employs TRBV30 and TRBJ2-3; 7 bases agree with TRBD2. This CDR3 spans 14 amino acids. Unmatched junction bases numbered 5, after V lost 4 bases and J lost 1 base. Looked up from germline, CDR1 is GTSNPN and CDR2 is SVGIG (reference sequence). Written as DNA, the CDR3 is TGTGCCTGGAAGGTTGGGAGGGGCACAGATACGCAGTATTTT. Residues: CAWKVGRGTDTQYF.

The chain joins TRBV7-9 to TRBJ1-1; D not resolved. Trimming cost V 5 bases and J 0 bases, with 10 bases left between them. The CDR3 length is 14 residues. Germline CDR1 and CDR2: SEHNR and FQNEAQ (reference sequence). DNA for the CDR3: TGTGCCAGCAGCCGGTCGGTCATGAACACTGAAGCTTTCTTT. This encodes CASSRSVMNTEAFF.

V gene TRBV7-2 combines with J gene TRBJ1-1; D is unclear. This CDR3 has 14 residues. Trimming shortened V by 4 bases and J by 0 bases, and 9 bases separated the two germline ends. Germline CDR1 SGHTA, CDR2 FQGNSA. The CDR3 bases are TGTGCCAGCAGCTCCAGTATCATGAACACTGAAGCTTTCTTT. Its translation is CASSSSIMNTEAFF.

CDR3 DNA: TGTGCCAGCCGCATGGGAGCGGGACATACGCAGTATTTT. Protein sequence: CASRMGAGHTQYF. The chain combines TRBV7-2 with TRBJ2-3; 7 bases line up with TRBD2. Germline lookup yields CDR1 SGHTA and CDR2 FQGNSA. The CDR3 runs 13 residues. Trimming took 8 bases from V and 7 from J; bases not matched to a gene: 9.

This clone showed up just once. The CDR3: CASSVGGIGSYGYTF. CDR3 nucleotide sequence: TGTGCCAGCAGTGTTGGAGGGATAGGGAGCTATGGCTACACCTTC. V gene TRBV2 combines with J gene TRBJ1-2; D unresolved. In germline, CDR1 is SNHLY, CDR2 FYNNEI. CDR3 size: 15 residues. Trimming took off 4 bases at V and 4 bases at J, with 16 bases between the two ends.

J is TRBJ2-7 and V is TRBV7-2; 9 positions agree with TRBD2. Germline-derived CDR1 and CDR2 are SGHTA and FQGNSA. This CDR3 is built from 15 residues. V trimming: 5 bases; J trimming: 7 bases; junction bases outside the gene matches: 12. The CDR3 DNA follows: TGTGCCAGCAGCCCAGGGGTAGCGGGGGTGGGGGAGCAGTACTTC. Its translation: CASSPGVAGVGEQYF.